This T cell receptor (beta chain) was sequenced during a study of T cells in localized non-small cell lung cancer. Sequencing was performed with immunoSEQ multiplex PCR; in TCRdb, only in-frame clones are kept and a portion is missing. The sample lists around 33,000 clones, roughly 90% seen once, with 2.1% in the top ten. Trimming left V 1 base short and J 5 bases short, with 16 bases between. CDR3 length: 16 residues. Germline assignment: CDR1 SGHRS and CDR2 YFSETQ. Study-wide results and caveats: Adjacent lung exhibited a median of 57 among the 100 most abundant tumor clones.

On this clone itself: Its antigen is as yet unknown.

The source material was peripheral blood, sampled before any cancer treatment. The receptor's source is a female donor older than 55 with stage I lung adenocarcinoma. The V gene is TRBV5-1, the J gene TRBJ2-1; D gene uncertain. This CDR3 is CASSLLVAQKNNEQFF. DNA for the CDR3: TGCGCCAGCAGCTTGTTAGTAGCCCAAAAAAACAATGAGCAGTTCTTC.